Listed here are 30 T cell receptor beta chains from one sample, sequenced in a study of T cell changes during pregnancy in multiple sclerosis. Libraries were prepared by immunoSEQ multiplex PCR; TCRdb keeps only in-frame clonotypes and omits some of them. The sample shows some 33,000 clones, 91% of them seen only once. Sample: CD8+ T cells from peripheral blood mononuclear cells, taken in the second trimester of pregnancy. The receptors originated from a female donor in good health, enrolled as a control in a pregnancy study.

The chain employs TRBV6-6 and TRBJ1-4; 7 bases are a match to TRBD1. V was clipped by 7 bases and J by 0 bases; unmatched bases: 5. The CDR3 has 15 amino acids. CDR1 is MNHNY, CDR2 SVGAGI, per germline (reference sequence). The CDR3 coding sequence is TGTGCCAGCAACCCTCAGGGGGCAACTAATGAAAAACTGTTTTTT. Encoded protein: CASNPQGATNEKLFF.

The rearrangement uses TRBV7-9 and TRBJ2-3, with TRBD2 identical over 13 bases. The CDR3 loop spans 17 amino acids. CDR1 SEHNR and CDR2 FQNEAQ come from the germline V gene (reference sequence). Germline trimming cut 5 bases from V and 2 bases from J; bases unmatched to any gene: 7. CDR3 nucleotide sequence: TGTGCCAGCAGCCCTCCGACTAGCGGGGGGTCCACAGATACGCAGTATTTT. Encoded protein: CASSPPTSGGSTDTQYF.

This chain links TRBV27 with TRBJ1-2; 8 nucleotides align to TRBD1. The CDR3 has 13 amino acids. V lost 3 bases and J lost 6; bases outside the gene matches: 3. Germline CDR1 and CDR2: MNHEY and SMNVEV (reference sequence). CDR3 region: CASSLVQGDGYTF. The CDR3 DNA reads as TGTGCCAGCAGTTTGGTACAGGGGGATGGCTACACCTTC.

V gene TRBV6-1 combines with J gene TRBJ2-7; 8 nucleotides agree with TRBD2. Germline V lookup: CDR1 MNHNS, CDR2 SASEGT. The CDR3 runs to 15 residues. V lost 7 bases to trimming and J lost 0 bases; unmatched junction nucleotides: 8. CDR3 loop: CASILTSGSSYEQYF. DNA for the CDR3: TGTGCCAGCATTCTAACTAGCGGAAGCTCCTACGAGCAGTACTTC.

The J gene is TRBJ1-6, the V gene TRBV4-3, with D maybe TRBD1 (6 bases). Trimming shortened V by 0 bases and J by 7 bases, and 10 bases separated the two germline ends. Germline values: CDR1 LGHNA, CDR2 YSLEER. The CDR3 covers 15 residues. This chain's CDR3 is CASSQEARGNSPLHF. The CDR3 bases are TGCGCCAGCAGCCAAGAGGCCAGGGGCAATTCACCCCTCCACTTT.

The rearrangement links TRBV4-3 to TRBJ2-5; 7 bases match TRBD1. The DNA end lines up better with TRBJ2-7; the J call may be wrong. The length of the CDR3 is 13 residues. Germline CDR1 reads LGHNA; CDR2 reads YSLEER. DNA of the CDR3: TGCGCCAGCAGCCCGGGACAGCACTACGAGCAGTACTTC. This sequence encodes CASSPGQHYEQYF.

The V call is TRBV27, the J call TRBJ2-5; the D gene is possibly TRBD1 (6 bases). The V gene lost 0 bases and the J gene lost 4 bases, with 9 bases spanning the gap. Germline CDR1 reads MNHEY; CDR2 reads SMNVEV (reference sequence). The CDR3 loop spans 14 amino acids. The CDR3 region has the DNA TGTGCCAGCAGTTTATCGGTCAGGGGAGAGACCCAGTACTTC. It specifies CASSLSVRGETQYF.

The chain links TRBV6-1 to TRBJ1-1, with 7 positions matching TRBD1. CDR3 length: 15 amino acids. Trimming removed 5 bases from V and 0 bases from J; junction bases left unmatched: 6. CDR1 and CDR2 from the germline V gene are MNHNS and SASEGT. Written as DNA, the CDR3 is TGTGCCAGCAGTCGATGGGGGACAGTGAACACTGAAGCTTTCTTT. Translation gives CASSRWGTVNTEAFF.

This chain connects TRBV7-8 to TRBJ1-1; D is undetermined. V shed 1 base and J shed 4 bases, with 19 bases lying between them. Germline V lookup: CDR1 SGHVS, CDR2 FQNEAQ. This CDR3 spans 17 amino acids. CDR3 nucleotide sequence: TGTGCCAGCAGCTTAGATGCCCACGGGGTCGGCGGCACTGAAGCTTTCTTT. It translates to CASSLDAHGVGGTEAFF. Filled out from reference TRBV7-8 and TRBJ1-1, the complete variable domain reads GAGVSQSPRYKVAKRGQDVALRCDPISGHVSLFWYQQALGQGPEFLTYFQNEAQLDKSGLPSDRFFAERPEGSVSTLKIQRTQQEDSAVYLCASSLDAHGVGGTEAFFGQGTRLTVV.

The chain links TRBV15 to TRBJ2-7; a possible D gene is TRBD1 (6 bases). Germline loops: CDR1 LNHNV, CDR2 YYDKDF (reference sequence). V lost 1 base, J lost 2 bases, and 12 bases lay in between. The CDR3 consists of 15 residues. The CDR3 here is CATSRGTDLPYEQYF. CDR3 DNA sequence: TGTGCCACCAGCAGAGGGACAGACTTACCCTACGAGCAGTACTTC.

The chain couples TRBV28 to TRBJ1-5; D is undetermined. Germline loops: CDR1 MDHEN, CDR2 SYDVKM. The CDR3 length is 13 residues. The ends were cut back, 6 bases at V and 9 bases at J, with 15 bases in the middle. The DNA for the CDR3 is TGTGCCAGCAGCCTGCATGAGGTCAGGCCCCAGCATTTT. It translates to CASSLHEVRPQHF. Variable domain in full (rest from reference TRBV28 and TRBJ1-5): DVKVTQSSRYLVKRTGEKVFLECVQDMDHENMFWYRQDPGLGLRLIYFSYDVKMKEKGDIPEGYSVSREKKERFSLILESASTNQTSMYLCASSLHEVRPQHFGDGTRLSIL.

This chain connects TRBV5-4 to TRBJ2-3, with 7 bases that match TRBD2. The CDR3 contains 16 residues. The junction had 9 bases not matched to a gene; V was cut back by 4 bases and J by 1 base. The germline gives CDR1 SGHNT, CDR2 YYREEE (reference sequence). CDR3 loop: CASSPDGSGGTDTQYF. CDR3 bases: TGTGCCAGCAGCCCCGACGGAAGCGGGGGCACAGATACGCAGTATTTT. The entire variable domain, with the rest obtained from reference TRBV5-4 and TRBJ2-3, is as follows: ETGVTQSPTHLIKTRGQQVTLRCSSQSGHNTVSWYQQALGQGPQFIFQYYREEENGRGNFPPRFSGLQFPNYSSELNVNALELDDSALYLCASSPDGSGGTDTQYFGPGTRLTVL.

The V gene is TRBV6-1, the J gene TRBJ1-1, with D unclear. The CDR3 has 15 amino acids. Germline values: CDR1 MNHNS, CDR2 SASEGT. The V end was cut by 2 bases, the J end by 5 bases, with 15 bases between. The CDR3 DNA sequence: TGTGCCAGCAGTGAACTGGCGGGGTTCGGGACTGAAGCTTTCTTT. Its translation: CASSELAGFGTEAFF.

This chain links TRBV6-1 with TRBJ1-5, with unresolved D. This CDR3 comprises 15 residues. Germline CDR1 reads MNHNS; CDR2 reads SASEGT. Trimming cost V 2 bases and J 1 base, with 9 bases left between them. CDR3 residues: CASSEFSLSNQPQHF. The CDR3 DNA follows: TGTGCCAGCAGTGAATTCAGTCTGAGCAATCAGCCCCAGCATTTT.

The rearrangement links TRBV7-6 to TRBJ1-5, with no clear D. The V end lost 1 base, the J end lost 0 bases, and 10 bases lay between the germline ends. CDR3 length: 16 residues. The V gene's germline CDR1 is SGHVS and CDR2 FNYEAQ. Here the CDR3 reads CASSLGTGVSNQPQHF. In DNA, the CDR3 is TGTGCCAGCAGCTTAGGGACCGGGGTTAGCAATCAGCCCCAGCATTTT.

This chain links TRBV2 with TRBJ2-1; D possibly corresponds to TRBD2 (6 bases). V was cut by 4 bases and J by 4 bases, with 14 bases left in between. Germline CDR1 SNHLY, CDR2 FYNNEI. The CDR3 extends over 15 amino acids. CDR3 sequence: CASSVGEVGYNEQFF. The CDR3 DNA follows: TGTGCCAGCAGTGTAGGGGAGGTTGGGTACAATGAGCAGTTCTTC.

The chain joins TRBV10-3 to TRBJ2-1; TRBD1 matches at 10 bases. J lost 5 bases, V lost 3 bases, and 10 bases had no gene match. The CDR3 totals 17 residues. Germline assignment: CDR1 ENHRY and CDR2 SYGVKD. The CDR3 loop reads CAISEGGDRGPNNEQFF. For the CDR3, the DNA is TGTGCCATCAGTGAAGGGGGGGACAGGGGACCAAACAATGAGCAGTTCTTC.

The rearrangement links TRBV19 to TRBJ1-4; no clear D. Germline CDR1 reads LNHDA; CDR2 reads SQIVND (reference sequence). V lost 5 bases and J 8 bases, leaving 12 bases between the germline ends. The CDR3 covers 13 residues. The CDR3 region is CASSAVPQEKLFF. DNA of the CDR3: TGTGCCAGTAGTGCCGTCCCTCAGGAAAAACTGTTTTTT.

The chain joins TRBV9 to TRBJ1-2; 7 bases line up with TRBD1. CDR3 length: 17 residues. V lost 3 bases to trimming and J lost 8 bases; unmatched junction nucleotides: 19. Germline V gene data show CDR1 as SGDLS and CDR2 as YYNGEE. The CDR3 loop is CASSANRNDRDEGGYTF. The CDR3 coding sequence is TGTGCCAGCAGCGCCAACCGAAATGACAGGGACGAGGGAGGCTACACCTTC.

This clone was recorded a few times. The chain combines TRBV16 with TRBJ1-1, with 11 bases identical to TRBD1. Trimming took 2 bases from V and 5 from J; bases not matched to a gene: 7. CDR1 is KGHSY and CDR2 is FQNENV in the germline V gene. The length of the CDR3 is 16 residues. CDR3 DNA sequence: TGTGCCAGCAGCCAACATGGGACAGGGGGAGGGACTGAAGCTTTCTTT. Protein sequence: CASSQHGTGGGTEAFF.

This chain links TRBV6-6 with TRBJ1-1; D not certain. Germline V gives CDR1 MNHNY, CDR2 SVGAGI (reference sequence). The CDR3 spans 15 residues. V was pared by 2 bases and J by 2 bases, with 12 bases between. Here the CDR3 DNA reads TGTGCCAGCAGTTACAGCGGGGTGGGCAACACTGAAGCTTTCTTT. Protein: CASSYSGVGNTEAFF.

The gene calls are TRBV19 and TRBJ2-6; D gene ambiguous. Germline values: CDR1 LNHDA, CDR2 SQIVND (reference sequence). The CDR3 sequence is 20 residues long. With 4 bases removed from V and 1 base from J, the gap between germline ends came to 23 bases. CDR3 loop: CASSTPEVQIMTSGANVLTF. The CDR3 DNA reads as TGTGCCAGTAGTACTCCCGAGGTCCAGATAATGACTTCTGGGGCCAACGTCCTGACTTTC.

The chain combines TRBV7-9 with TRBJ2-2; D is unclear. The CDR3 contains 11 residues. Germline V CDR1 and CDR2: SEHNR, FQNEAQ (reference sequence). The V and J ends lost 8 bases and 3 bases respectively, with 4 bases between them. The CDR3 here is CASDYTGELFF. In DNA, the CDR3 is TGTGCCAGCGACTACACCGGGGAGCTGTTTTTT.

This clone was seen more than once but under ten times. The rearrangement uses TRBV4-3 and TRBJ1-4, with D perhaps matching TRBD1 (5 bases). Germline V CDR1 and CDR2: LGHNA, YSLEER. The CDR3 sequence is 15 residues long. V lost 0 bases and J lost 6, with 11 bases in between. The CDR3: CASSQDYDSDEKLFF. CDR3 DNA sequence: TGCGCCAGCAGCCAAGATTACGACAGCGATGAAAAACTGTTTTTT.

The chain employs TRBV27 and TRBJ2-7, with 8 bases matching TRBD1. The J segment lost 3 bases and the V segment lost 5 bases, leaving 3 bases of the junction unmatched. Germline CDR1 is MNHEY and CDR2 is SMNVEV (reference sequence). The CDR3 length is 13 residues. This CDR3 reads CASSRTGNYEQYF. CDR3 nucleotide sequence: TGTGCCAGCAGTAGGACAGGGAACTACGAGCAGTACTTC.

V and J are TRBV27 and TRBJ1-1; the match to TRBD1 covers 10 bases. Losses at the gene ends were 5 bases for V and 4 bases for J; bases not matched to a gene: 4. The CDR3 covers 14 residues. Germline V lookup: CDR1 MNHEY, CDR2 SMNVEV (reference sequence). Written as DNA, the CDR3 is TGTGCCAGCAGTGTGGGACAGGGGACCACTGAAGCTTTCTTT. Amino acid sequence: CASSVGQGTTEAFF.

The rearrangement joins TRBV7-9 to TRBJ2-7, with D unclear. The ends were cut back, 5 bases at V and 9 bases at J, with 14 bases in the middle. The CDR3 is 12 residues long. Germline V CDR1 and CDR2: SEHNR, FQNEAQ (reference sequence). The CDR3 region has the DNA TGTGCCAGCAGCCATGATCTAAACGTGCAGTACTTC. Its translation is CASSHDLNVQYF.

The CDR3 sequence is CASSPGTSGRETQYF. DNA for the CDR3: TGTGCCAGCAGCCCCGGGACTAGCGGGCGGGAGACCCAGTACTTC. The V and J genes are TRBV27 and TRBJ2-5; 12 bases map to TRBD2. The CDR3 has 15 residues. Per the germline V gene, CDR1 is MNHEY and CDR2 is SMNVEV (reference sequence). V was pared by 6 bases and J by 5 bases, with 7 bases of the junction left unmatched.

The V call is TRBV2, the J call TRBJ1-5; no clear D gene. Germline CDR1 reads SNHLY; CDR2 reads FYNNEI. The V end lost 0 bases, the J end lost 6 bases, and 18 bases lay between the germline ends. The length of the CDR3 is 17 residues. CDR3 residues: CASSEALRWGVGQPQHF. CDR3 nucleotides: TGTGCCAGCAGTGAAGCGCTTCGATGGGGAGTTGGTCAGCCCCAGCATTTT.

The chain couples TRBV13 to TRBJ2-1; D is possibly TRBD1 (7 bases). Trimming cost V 0 bases and J 10 bases, with 16 bases left between them. Germline V gene data show CDR1 as PRHDT and CDR2 as FYEKMQ (reference sequence). The CDR3 runs to 15 residues. This chain's CDR3 is CASSLGGQGGQEQFF. DNA of the CDR3: TGTGCCAGCAGCTTAGGCGGGCAGGGGGGTCAGGAGCAGTTCTTC.